This is a list of T cell receptor beta chains from one sample in a study of regulatory T cells in long-lasting Graves disease. Each CDR3 protein is one row after TCRdb ran MiXCR on the multiplex PCR reads. The repertoire holds over 350,000 distinct CDR3 sequences, with approximately 14% as singletons. A further study also used this sample, focusing on T cells in Graves' hyperthyroidism and ophthalmopathy.

This specimen consisted of peripheral blood mononuclear cells (PBMCs), obtained at new diagnosis, from a patient treated with antithyroid drugs. These receptors were taken from a woman aged 45-59 years with Graves disease. The CDR3 runs from the conserved cysteine through the conserved F or W. Each record gives: J gene, clone size, V gene, D gene, CDR3 DNA, CDR3 protein. The D gene is left open where the match is weak. Size tells how often a clone was seen (once, few, many) or the class of an expanded clone, and some rows leave it out.

j_gene: TRBJ2-6
abundance: -
v_gene: TRBV10-2
d_gene: -
CDR3nt: TGCGCCAGCAGTGAGAGCAGGGCCGGGGCCAACGTCCTGACTTTC
CDR3aa: CASSESRAGANVLTF

j_gene: TRBJ2-2
abundance: many
v_gene: TRBV2
d_gene: TRBD1
CDR3nt: TGTGCCAGCATGAGGGGGCCTGGATCCGGGGAGCTGTTTTTT
CDR3aa: CASMRGPGSGELFF

j_gene: TRBJ2-3
abundance: few
v_gene: TRBV7-9
d_gene: -
CDR3nt: TGTGCCAGCAGTTCACTAGGCCCCCGCGCAGATACGCAGTATTTT
CDR3aa: CASSSLGPRADTQYF

j_gene: TRBJ2-7
abundance: -
v_gene: TRBV29-1
d_gene: TRBD2
CDR3nt: TGCAGCGTTGAAGATACCCAACCTGTCAGGCGGGAGGGGGGCTACGAGCAGTACTTC
CDR3aa: CSVEDTQPVRREGGYEQYF

j_gene: TRBJ2-7
abundance: many
v_gene: TRBV28
d_gene: TRBD2
CDR3nt: TGTGCCAGCAGTTTAGGCGGGGGGGGACAGCTACCCTACGAGCAGTACTTC
CDR3aa: CASSLGGGGQLPYEQYF

j_gene: TRBJ2-5
abundance: -
v_gene: TRBV7-9
d_gene: TRBD2
CDR3nt: TGTGCCAGCAGCCCAGCGGGAGTCGGGCCACAAGAGACCCAGTACTTC
CDR3aa: CASSPAGVGPQETQYF

j_gene: TRBJ2-5
abundance: -
v_gene: TRBV20-1
d_gene: -
CDR3nt: TGCAGTTTTGGGTCTCGAGGGACCCAGTACTTC
CDR3aa: CSFGSRGTQYF

j_gene: TRBJ2-7
abundance: -
v_gene: TRBV5-1
d_gene: TRBD2
CDR3nt: TGCGCCAGCAGCTTGGCCGGGACTAGCGGGAGTTTCTCCTACGAGCAGTACTTC
CDR3aa: CASSLAGTSGSFSYEQYF

j_gene: TRBJ2-7
abundance: -
v_gene: TRBV14
d_gene: -
CDR3nt: TGTGCCAGCAGCCTCTCGCTAGGGGAGCAGTACTTC
CDR3aa: CASSLSLGEQYF

j_gene: TRBJ2-4
abundance: few
v_gene: TRBV5-6
d_gene: -
CDR3nt: TGTGCCAGCAGCGACGGACAGTTAAACATTCAGTACTTC
CDR3aa: CASSDGQLNIQYF

j_gene: TRBJ2-7
abundance: many
v_gene: TRBV28
d_gene: TRBD1
CDR3nt: TGTGCCAGCAGTTGGGGACAGGGGGCCCACGAGCAGTACTTC
CDR3aa: CASSWGQGAHEQYF

j_gene: TRBJ1-2
abundance: many
v_gene: TRBV28
d_gene: TRBD1
CDR3nt: TGTGCCAGCGGGGACAGGGGCTCTAACTATGGCTACACCTTC
CDR3aa: CASGDRGSNYGYTF

j_gene: TRBJ1-1
abundance: -
v_gene: TRBV7-9
d_gene: TRBD1
CDR3nt: TGTGCCAGCAGCTTATTTTCACAGGGGGCTTCTGAAGCTTTCTTT
CDR3aa: CASSLFSQGASEAFF

j_gene: TRBJ2-3
abundance: -
v_gene: TRBV9
d_gene: TRBD2
CDR3nt: TGTGCCAGCAGCCCCCATAGCGGGAGGAACACAGATACGCAGTATTTT
CDR3aa: CASSPHSGRNTDTQYF

j_gene: TRBJ2-2
abundance: -
v_gene: TRBV4-1
d_gene: TRBD2
CDR3nt: TGCGCCAGCAGCCATCTCACTAGCGGGGCGAACACCGGGGAGCTGTTTTTT
CDR3aa: CASSHLTSGANTGELFF

j_gene: TRBJ2-7
abundance: many
v_gene: TRBV7-8
d_gene: TRBD1
CDR3nt: TGTGCCAGCAGCGTAACCGGGACAGCTCTCTACGAGCAGTACTTC
CDR3aa: CASSVTGTALYEQYF